Below, 21 T cell receptor beta chains from the same sample are listed, as sequenced in a study of CXCR3-negative and CXCR3-positive naive CD8 T cells. General study results and limits: The TRB CDR3s that CXCR3-positive naive cells carried were more hydrophobic than those of CXCR3-negative naive cells.

Antigens of these TCRs are unknown. TRB cDNA libraries were made by UMI-labeled 5' RACE. TCRdb reprocessed the 5' RACE reads, keeping one entry per CDR3 protein, no DNA. There are more than 80,000 distinct CDR3 sequences in the sample, with 0.82% held by the top ten. Source material: naive CXCR3+ CD8+ T cells from blood. Subset in this sample: CD45RO-CCR7+CD27+CD95- naive CD8+ T cells expressing CXCR3 (TNR3+). All receptors come from a human donor in good health. Some clones in this sample may be carry-over from other donors' samples.

This chain uses TRBV6-5 with TRBJ2-2; TCRdb's D gene call, TRBD2, goes unchecked for lack of DNA. The V gene's germline CDR1 is MNHEY and CDR2 SVGAGI. CDR3 length: 15 amino acids. CDR3 sequence reads: CASSYGTTVAGELFF.

The chain couples TRBV15 to TRBJ1-1; TCRdb indicates TRBD1, and absent DNA this call remains unverified. This CDR3 region has 13 residues. The V gene's germline CDR1 is LNHNV and CDR2 YYDKDF (reference sequence). The CDR3 region is CATSRGGDTEAFF.

The rearrangement uses TRBV29-1 and TRBJ1-2; TCRdb's assignment of TRBD1 cannot be checked, as there is no DNA. This CDR3 contains 12 residues. CDR1 is SQVTM, CDR2 ANQGSEA, per germline. The CDR3 loop reads CSVEWTDYGYTF.

This chain uses TRBV10-3 with TRBJ1-1; lacking DNA, the TRBD1 call made by TCRdb goes unchecked. This CDR3 has 13 residues. Germline CDR1 is ENHRY and CDR2 is SYGVKD. The CDR3 spells CATAGQGGTEAFF.

This chain uses TRBV7-9 with TRBJ2-1; TCRdb's D call, TRBD1, is unchecked because there is no DNA. CDR1 and CDR2 from the germline V gene are SEHNR and FQNEAQ (reference sequence). The CDR3 length is 16 residues. CDR3 protein: CASSKTGEAVYNEQFF.

This chain uses TRBV5-1 with TRBJ1-1; absent DNA, TCRdb's TRBD1 call cannot be checked. The CDR3 extends over 16 amino acids. Germline V gene lookup returns CDR1 SGHRS and CDR2 YFSETQ. This CDR3 reads CASSRAPGEVYTEAFF.

V and J are TRBV28 and TRBJ1-1; with no DNA, the TCRdb D assignment of TRBD1 cannot be verified. The germline gives CDR1 MDHEN, CDR2 SYDVKM. The CDR3 extends over 13 amino acids. CDR3 residues: CASSFSLGGEAFF.

The V call is TRBV6-6, the J call TRBJ2-5; TCRdb selects TRBD1, and the lack of DNA leaves this call unchecked. This CDR3 region has 11 residues. From germline, CDR1 is MNHNY and CDR2 SVGAGI (reference sequence). The CDR3 here is CASMGGETQYF.

The chain uses TRBV7-9 and TRBJ1-2. CDR1 is SEHNR and CDR2 is FQNEAQ in the germline V gene (reference sequence). The CDR3 covers 13 residues. CDR3 protein: CASSPGPRWGYTF.

The rearrangement links TRBV28 to TRBJ2-7; the D call from TCRdb, TRBD2, cannot be confirmed without DNA. The germline V gene encodes CDR1 MDHEN and CDR2 SYDVKM. The CDR3 is 14 residues long. The CDR3 reads CASSLTGLADEQYF.

This chain joins TRBV12-3 or TRBV12-4 and TRBJ2-2; TCRdb names TRBD2, which stays unverified in the absence of DNA. The CDR3 has 16 residues. The chain's CDR3 is CASSPGTSGRIWELFF.

This rearrangement joins TRBV7-2 to TRBJ2-3; TCRdb gives TRBD1 as the D gene, but with no DNA this cannot be confirmed. CDR1 SGHTA and CDR2 FQGNSA come from the germline V gene. The CDR3 is 14 amino acids. The CDR3 protein is CASSHGNGPGEQYF.

The chain links TRBV4-1 to TRBJ2-7; TCRdb selects TRBD1, and the lack of DNA leaves this call unchecked. The length of the CDR3 is 14 residues. Germline lookup yields CDR1 MGHRA and CDR2 YSYEKL. The CDR3 here is CASSPGTGEYEQYF.

The rearrangement joins TRBV12-3 or TRBV12-4 to TRBJ2-1; the TRBD1 assignment by TCRdb is unverifiable without DNA. CDR3 length equals 17 residues. The CDR3 loop is CASSFGLKDGGYNEQFF.

The V call is TRBV9, the J call TRBJ2-1; the TRBD1 assignment by TCRdb is unverifiable without DNA. CDR3 size: 12 residues. CDR1 and CDR2 from the germline V gene are SGDLS and YYNGEE. The CDR3 region is CASSAQGGEQFF.

The CDR3 reads CSVVGVNTEAFF. This chain connects TRBV29-1 to TRBJ1-1. CDR1 and CDR2 from the germline V gene are SQVTM and ANQGSEA. The CDR3 is made up of 12 amino acids.

V gene TRBV4-2 combines with J gene TRBJ2-7; TCRdb picks TRBD1, but there is no DNA to check that call. This CDR3 has 13 amino acids. The germline V gene encodes CDR1 LGHNA and CDR2 YNFKEQ. This CDR3 is CATSRTGGHEQYF.

The V gene is TRBV4-1, the J gene TRBJ1-3; TCRdb gives TRBD1 as the D gene, but with no DNA this cannot be confirmed. Germline-derived CDR1 and CDR2 are MGHRA and YSYEKL. This CDR3 has 13 residues. This chain's CDR3 is CASSQSVPGQRYF.

The chain carries TRBV7-9 and TRBJ1-5; with no DNA, the TCRdb D assignment of TRBD1 cannot be verified. The CDR3 runs 12 residues. Germline CDR1 and CDR2: SEHNR and FQNEAQ (reference sequence). The CDR3: CASSLGSRPQHF.

The rearrangement uses TRBV4-1 and TRBJ2-1. The CDR3 spans 14 residues. Germline loops: CDR1 MGHRA, CDR2 YSYEKL. CDR3 sequence reads: CASSPRGLSNEQFF.

This chain uses TRBV14 with TRBJ2-3; TCRdb returns TRBD2, unconfirmable since there is no DNA. From germline, CDR1 is SGHDN and CDR2 FVKESK. The CDR3 contains 17 residues. The CDR3: CASSQDLYRGDLHGQYF. Together with reference TRBV14 and TRBJ2-3, the CDR3 gives the full variable domain: EAGVTQFPSHSVIEKGQTVTLRCDPISGHDNLYWYRRVMGKEIKFLLHFVKESKQDESGMPNNRFLAERTGGTYSTLKVQPAELEDSGVYFCASSQDLYRGDLHGQYFGPGTRLTVL.